This TCR beta chain stems from a study of blood T cell repertoires in COVID-19. About the study: Sources were T cells, B-cell-depleted T cells, or PBMCs; the material itself was cDNA or gDNA.

This CDR3 region has 15 residues. V shed 2 bases and J shed 4 bases, with 11 bases lying between them. Germline lookup yields CDR1 KGHSH and CDR2 LQKENI. Original handling: Estimated nucleated cell counts came from reference gene primer amplification. Profiled with immunoSEQ multiplex PCR; TCRdb holds only in-frame clones, not every one. That table gives V, J and clone size, and the DNA gave D and trimming. The sample contains around 200,000 clones, approximately 85% of which appear only once. This TCR was sampled from a woman aged 80 or older with acute or convalescent COVID-19. The sequenced material came from peripheral blood. J is TRBJ2-2 and V is TRBV18; no clear D gene. The CDR3, as DNA: TGTGCCAGCTCACCAGGAAGTCCGGGCACCGGGGAGCTGTTTTTT. Translating gives CASSPGSPGTGELFF.